One sample yielded the 17 T cell receptor beta chains listed below, sequenced in a study of OX40 agonist ivuxolimab in advanced cancers. TCRdb keeps only in-frame clones here, not all; method: immunoSEQ multiplex PCR. In the table there are fewer than 80,000 clones, about 85% of which are singletons. The sample here was CD4+ or CD8+ T cells sorted from blood, taken in a trial of the OX40 agonist ivuxolimab. The receptors stem from an adult with an advanced solid tumor such as melanoma, head and neck, liver or kidney cancer.

The J gene is TRBJ2-3, the V gene TRBV12-5; no reliable D call. The CDR3 contains 14 residues. Trimming took off 6 bases at V and 5 bases at J, with 15 bases between the two ends. CDR1 is LGHNT and CDR2 is FRNRAP in the germline V gene. In DNA, the CDR3 is TGTGCTAGTGGCCCGGATACGGACGGAGATACGCAGTATTTT. It translates to CASGPDTDGDTQYF.

This rearrangement joins TRBV27 to TRBJ1-2; a possible D gene is TRBD1 (6 bases). Deletions cut 6 bases from V and 5 bases from J, with 13 bases between. Germline V gene data show CDR1 as MNHEY and CDR2 as SMNVEV (reference sequence). This CDR3 is 13 amino acids long. The CDR3 DNA reads TGTGCCAGCAGCATTAGAGGGGGTTATGGCTACACCTTC. This sequence encodes CASSIRGGYGYTF.

The V and J genes are TRBV7-2 and TRBJ2-1, with 7 bases aligning to TRBD2. V lost 5 bases, J lost 6 bases, and 10 bases stayed unmatched. The length of the CDR3 is 15 residues. Germline loops: CDR1 SGHTA, CDR2 FQGNSA. The CDR3, as DNA: TGTGCCAGCAGCACACGGACTAGTCAATCCAATGAGCAGTTCTTC. It is translated as CASSTRTSQSNEQFF. Complete variable domain (other parts from reference TRBV7-2 and TRBJ2-1): GAGVSQSPSNKVTEKGKDVELRCDPISGHTALYWYRQSLGQGLEFLIYFQGNSAPDKSGLPSDRFSAERTGGSVSTLTIQRTQQEDSAVYLCASSTRTSQSNEQFFGPGTRLTVL.

V gene TRBV19 combines with J gene TRBJ2-5, with D hard to call. The CDR3 covers 13 residues. V lost 5 bases and J 5 bases, leaving 12 bases between the germline ends. The germline V gene has CDR1 LNHDA and CDR2 SQIVND (reference sequence). CDR3 residues: CASSWSFRETQYF. The CDR3 DNA reads as TGTGCCAGTAGTTGGTCTTTTAGGGAGACCCAGTACTTC.

The chain carries TRBV7-2 and TRBJ2-3; 8 bases align to TRBD2. The junction had 6 bases not matched to a gene; V was cut back by 4 bases and J by 3 bases. The CDR3 consists of 15 residues. CDR1 is SGHTA and CDR2 is FQGNSA in the germline V gene. CDR3: CASSYSGGGTDTQYF. In DNA form, the CDR3 reads TGTGCCAGCAGCTATTCGGGAGGGGGGACAGATACGCAGTATTTT.

J is TRBJ1-2 and V is TRBV6-1; D not certain. The CDR3 extends over 15 amino acids. Looked up from germline, CDR1 is MNHNS and CDR2 is SASEGT. V was clipped by 5 bases and J by 4 bases, with 17 bases between them. The CDR3 region has the DNA TGTGCCAGCAGTAGGACCTCCGACCCCCTCTATGGCTACACCTTC. This translates into CASSRTSDPLYGYTF.

V gene TRBV11-2 combines with J gene TRBJ2-1, with D hard to call. The CDR3 is made up of 15 amino acids. V shed 3 bases and J shed 0 bases, with 9 bases lying between them. Germline assignment: CDR1 SGHAT and CDR2 FQNNGV. CDR3 sequence reads: CASSLTDRSYNEQFF. CDR3 in DNA: TGTGCCAGCAGCTTGACCGACCGCTCCTACAATGAGCAGTTCTTC. The complete variable domain, with remaining parts taken from reference TRBV11-2 and TRBJ2-1, reads EAGVAQSPRYKIIEKRQSVAFWCNPISGHATLYWYQQILGQGPKLLIQFQNNGVVDDSQLPKDRFSAERLKGVDSTLKIQPAKLEDSAVYLCASSLTDRSYNEQFFGPGTRLTVL.

The chain links TRBV28 to TRBJ2-5; 13 bases are a match to TRBD2. The tail of the sequence fits TRBJ2-7 better, so the J call may be wrong. The CDR3 has 17 residues. Germline loops: CDR1 MDHEN, CDR2 SYDVKM. DNA of the CDR3: TGTGCCAGCAGTTCCCAAACCAAGACTAGCGGGAGGTACGAGCAGTACTTC. It is translated as CASSSQTKTSGRYEQYF.

This clone appeared once. The CDR3 nucleotides read TGTGCCAGCAGCGTAGGACGGATGAACTATGGCTACACCTTC. Translating gives CASSVGRMNYGYTF. The chain is built from TRBV9 and TRBJ1-2; D unresolved. Germline V gives CDR1 SGDLS, CDR2 YYNGEE. Trimming removed 0 bases at V and 2 bases at J, with 8 bases between. There are 14 residues in the CDR3.

This clone occurred a few times. This chain links TRBV2 with TRBJ2-7, with 7 bases lining up with TRBD1. The V gene end was trimmed by 2 bases and the J gene end by 12 bases; junction bases not matched to a gene: 10. Germline V gene sequence: CDR1 SNHLY, CDR2 FYNNEI. CDR3 size: 13 residues. The CDR3 coding sequence is TGTGCCAGCAGTGAACCGACCCCGACAGGGTTGTACTTC. The encoded protein is CASSEPTPTGLYF.

This clone has a handful of counts. CDR3 amino acids: CARVSIGYTF. Here the CDR3 DNA reads TGTGCCAGGGTATCTATAGGCTACACCTTC. The chain has TRBV5-3 and TRBJ1-2; D is ambiguous. TRBV5-3 is reported as an ORF; its role is uncertain. This CDR3 contains 10 residues. Trimming took 8 bases from V and 8 from J, leaving 10 bases between them.

CDR3 loop: CASSLEGSANYGYTF. The CDR3 DNA follows: TGCGCCAGCAGCTTGGAGGGCTCAGCTAACTATGGCTACACCTTC. The chain recombines TRBV5-1 with TRBJ1-2; no reliable D call. Germline V gene lookup returns CDR1 SGHRS and CDR2 YFSETQ. This CDR3 is built from 15 residues. V dropped 0 bases and J dropped 0 bases, with 9 bases sitting between them.

The table lists this clone with a count of one. As DNA, the CDR3 is TGTGCCAGCAGTTCCCAGGGTACTGGAAACACCATATATTTT. As protein: CASSSQGTGNTIYF. The J gene is TRBJ1-3, the V gene TRBV28; maybe TRBD1 (5 bases). The germline V and J ends were trimmed by 4 bases and 2 bases, with 9 bases remaining between them. The CDR3 has 14 amino acids. Germline CDR1 reads MDHEN; CDR2 reads SYDVKM.

The chain combines TRBV28 with TRBJ2-1; a weak D match, TRBD2 (7 bases). The germline V gene has CDR1 MDHEN and CDR2 SYDVKM. Trimming left V 5 bases short and J 7 bases short, with 21 bases between. The CDR3 contains 16 residues. CDR3 loop: CASSPWGGGQRNEQFF. In nucleotides, the CDR3 is TGTGCCAGCAGTCCATGGGGAGGGGGGCAGAGAAATGAGCAGTTCTTC.

This clone was observed once. This chain uses TRBV7-8 with TRBJ1-5; D is perhaps TRBD1 (5 bases). Per germline, CDR1 SGHVS and CDR2 FQNEAQ. This CDR3 is 15 amino acids long. V dropped 4 bases and J dropped 2 bases, with 12 bases sitting between them. The CDR3 DNA follows: TGTGCCAGCAGCTCCAATAGGGGTGGCAATCAGCCCCAGCATTTT. The encoded protein is CASSSNRGGNQPQHF.

The table lists this clone with a count of one. The chain employs TRBV11-2 and TRBJ2-1; tentative D call: TRBD1 (5 bases). Between the trimmed V and J ends, which lost 0 bases and 6 bases, there was a span of 6 bases. This CDR3 has 13 residues. Germline CDR1 SGHAT, CDR2 FQNNGV. Written as DNA, the CDR3 is TGTGCCAGCAGCTTAGAACAGGTCAATGAGCAGTTCTTC. Translated, it gives CASSLEQVNEQFF.

The J gene is TRBJ2-2, the V gene TRBV7-9, with 7 nucleotides matching TRBD1. The CDR3 has 17 amino acids. Looked up from germline, CDR1 is SEHNR and CDR2 is FQNEAQ (reference sequence). The V gene end was trimmed by 5 bases and the J gene end by 2 bases; junction bases not matched to a gene: 11. The CDR3 region has the DNA TGTGCCAGCAGCCCCCCTCCAGGGGGTACTAACACCGGGGAGCTGTTTTTT. It codes for CASSPPPGGTNTGELFF.